The present entry profiles one T cell receptor beta chain with its context. The sample belongs to a study of blood T cells in healthy people across ages. The authors ran a second PCR of roughly 6 to 12 cycles using a sample-barcoded 5' primer and a J-beta primer mix. TCRdb re-derived calls from the 5' RACE reads in MiXCR, one entry per CDR3 protein. The table records around 690,000 distinct CDR3 sequences, under 65% of them present only once. Sequencing was carried out using blood. This receptor was identified in a man between 60 and 75 years old in good health.

CDR3 in amino acids: CASSLPGTGIKDIQYF. The CDR3 region has the DNA TGTGCCAGCAGTTTGCCCGGGACAGGGATTAAAGACATTCAGTACTTC. The chain uses TRBV12-3 or TRBV12-4 and TRBJ2-4; 9 bases match TRBD1. The CDR3 has 16 amino acids. V lost 3 bases and J lost 8; bases outside the gene matches: 11.